Listed here are 4 T cell receptor beta chains from one sample, sequenced in a study of CXCR3-negative and CXCR3-positive naive CD8 T cells. Regarding the study as a whole: More hydrophobic TRB CDR3s were found in CXCR3-positive naive cells than in CXCR3-negative naive cells.

TRB cDNA libraries were made by UMI-labeled 5' RACE. TCRdb processed the 5' RACE reads again and assigns one entry to each CDR3 protein, with no DNA. The table gives about 120,000 distinct CDR3 sequences; the top ten clones make up 0.35% to 0.4% of it. These receptors have no known antigen. The specimen was naive CXCR3+ CD8+ T cells from blood. As for subset: CD45RO-CCR7+CD27+CD95- naive CD8+ T cells expressing CXCR3 (TNR3+). These receptors came from a human donor in good health. Some clones in this sample may be carry-over from other donors' samples.

V usage is TRBV9 and J usage is TRBJ2-1. Germline-derived CDR1 and CDR2 are SGDLS and YYNGEE. The CDR3 totals 13 residues. The CDR3 protein is CASSAFSYNEQFF. Together with reference TRBV9 and TRBJ2-1, the CDR3 gives the full variable domain: DSGVTQTPKHLITATGQRVTLRCSPRSGDLSVYWYQQSLDQGLQFLIQYYNGEERAKGNILERFSAQQFPDLHSELNLSSLELGDSALYFCASSAFSYNEQFFGPGTRLTVL.

This chain uses TRBV6-1 with TRBJ2-7; without DNA, the TCRdb call of TRBD1 cannot be checked. From germline, CDR1 is MNHNS and CDR2 SASEGT. The CDR3 consists of 18 residues. CDR3 protein: CASRAFLYGTGIDYEQYF.

The chain has TRBV11-2 and TRBJ1-1. The length of the CDR3 is 14 residues. CDR1 and CDR2 (germline): SGHAT, FQNNGV. CDR3 sequence reads: CASSFRHRNTEAFF.

This chain uses TRBV18 with TRBJ2-2; TCRdb indicates TRBD1, and absent DNA this call remains unverified. The germline gives CDR1 KGHSH, CDR2 LQKENI. This CDR3 has 13 residues. The CDR3 loop is CASYPGPDGELFF. The variable domain in full, with the rest retrieved from reference TRBV18 and TRBJ2-2, is NAGVMQNPRHLVRRRGQEARLRCSPMKGHSHVYWYRQLPEEGLKFMVYLQKENIIDESGMPKERFSAEFPKEGPSILRIQQVVRGDSAAYFCASYPGPDGELFFGEGSRLTVL.